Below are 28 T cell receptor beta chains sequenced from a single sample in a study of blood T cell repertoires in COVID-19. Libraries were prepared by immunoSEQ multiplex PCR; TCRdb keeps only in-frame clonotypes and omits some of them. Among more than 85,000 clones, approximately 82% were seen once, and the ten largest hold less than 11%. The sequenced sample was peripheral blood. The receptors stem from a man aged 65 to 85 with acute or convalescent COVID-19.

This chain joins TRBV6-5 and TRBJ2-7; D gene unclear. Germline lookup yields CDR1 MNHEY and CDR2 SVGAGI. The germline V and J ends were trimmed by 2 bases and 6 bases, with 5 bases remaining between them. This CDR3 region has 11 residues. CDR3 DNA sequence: TGTGCCAGCAGTTACCTCCTCGAGCAGTACTTC. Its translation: CASSYLLEQYF.

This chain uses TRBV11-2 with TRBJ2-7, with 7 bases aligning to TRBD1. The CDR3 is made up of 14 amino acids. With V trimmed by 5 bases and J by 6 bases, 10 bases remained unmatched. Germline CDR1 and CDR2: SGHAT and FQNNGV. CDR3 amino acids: CASSDDRAVSEQYF. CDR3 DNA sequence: TGTGCCAGCAGCGATGACAGGGCGGTGAGCGAGCAGTACTTC.

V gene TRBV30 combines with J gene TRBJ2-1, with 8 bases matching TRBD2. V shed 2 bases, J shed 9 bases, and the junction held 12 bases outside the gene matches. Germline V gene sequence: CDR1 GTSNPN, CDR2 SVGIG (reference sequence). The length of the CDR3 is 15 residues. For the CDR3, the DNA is TGTGCCTGGAGTTCATTTGCGGGAGGAGCTGTTGAGCAGTTCTTC. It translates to CAWSSFAGGAVEQFF. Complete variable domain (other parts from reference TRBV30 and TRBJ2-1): SQTIHQWPATLVQPVGSPLSLECTVEGTSNPNLYWYRQAAGRGLQLLFYSVGIGQISSEVPQNLSASRPQDRQFILSSKKLLLSDSGFYLCAWSSFAGGAVEQFFGPGTRLTVL.

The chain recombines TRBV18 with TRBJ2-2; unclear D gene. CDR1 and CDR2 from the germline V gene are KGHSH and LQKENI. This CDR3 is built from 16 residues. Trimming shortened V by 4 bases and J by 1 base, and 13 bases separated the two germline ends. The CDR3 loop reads CASSLRSGQNTGELFF. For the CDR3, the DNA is TGTGCCAGCTCACTTCGTAGTGGGCAGAACACCGGGGAGCTGTTTTTT. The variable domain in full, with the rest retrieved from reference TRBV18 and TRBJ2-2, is NAGVMQNPRHLVRRRGQEARLRCSPMKGHSHVYWYRQLPEEGLKFMVYLQKENIIDESGMPKERFSAEFPKEGPSILRIQQVVRGDSAAYFCASSLRSGQNTGELFFGEGSRLTVL.

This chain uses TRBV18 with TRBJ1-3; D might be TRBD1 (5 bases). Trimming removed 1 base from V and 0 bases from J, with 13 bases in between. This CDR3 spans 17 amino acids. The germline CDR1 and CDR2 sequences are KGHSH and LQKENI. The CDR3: CASSPRLGRDSGNTIYF. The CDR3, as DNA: TGTGCCAGCTCACCACGGCTGGGCAGGGACTCTGGAAACACCATATATTTT.

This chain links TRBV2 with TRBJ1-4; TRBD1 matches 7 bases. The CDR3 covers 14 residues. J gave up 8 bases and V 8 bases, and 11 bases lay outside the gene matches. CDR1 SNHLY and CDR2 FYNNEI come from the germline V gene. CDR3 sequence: CASSQQGIGEKLFF. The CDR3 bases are TGTGCCAGCTCTCAACAGGGGATTGGCGAAAAACTGTTTTTT.

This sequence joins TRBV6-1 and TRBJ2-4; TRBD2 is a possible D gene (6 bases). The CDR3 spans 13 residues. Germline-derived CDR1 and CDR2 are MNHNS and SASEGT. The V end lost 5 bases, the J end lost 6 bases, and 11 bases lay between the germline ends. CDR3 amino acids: CASSQAGLNIQYF. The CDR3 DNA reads TGTGCCAGCAGTCAGGCGGGACTAAACATTCAGTACTTC.

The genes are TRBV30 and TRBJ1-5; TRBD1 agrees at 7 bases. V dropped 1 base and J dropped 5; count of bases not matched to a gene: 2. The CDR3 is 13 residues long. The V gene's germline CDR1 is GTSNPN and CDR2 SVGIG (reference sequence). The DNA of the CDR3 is TGTGCCTGGAGTGGACAGGGACATCAGCCCCAGCATTTT. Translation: CAWSGQGHQPQHF.

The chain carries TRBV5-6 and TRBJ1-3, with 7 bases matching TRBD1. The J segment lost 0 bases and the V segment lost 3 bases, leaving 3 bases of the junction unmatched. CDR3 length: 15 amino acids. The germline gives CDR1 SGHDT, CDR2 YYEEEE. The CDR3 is CASSWDRVSGNTIYF. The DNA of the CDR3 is TGTGCCAGCAGCTGGGACAGAGTCTCTGGAAACACCATATATTTT. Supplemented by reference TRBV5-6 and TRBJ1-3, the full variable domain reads DAGVTQSPTHLIKTRGQQVTLRCSPKSGHDTVSWYQQALGQGPQFIFQYYEEEERQRGNFPDRFSGHQFPNYSSELNVNALLLGDSALYLCASSWDRVSGNTIYFGEGSWLTVV.

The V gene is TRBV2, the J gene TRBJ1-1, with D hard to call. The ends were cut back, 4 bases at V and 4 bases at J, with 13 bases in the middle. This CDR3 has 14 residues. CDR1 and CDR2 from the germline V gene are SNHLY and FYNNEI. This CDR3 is CASSGPRRGTEAFF. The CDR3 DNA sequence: TGTGCCAGCAGTGGGCCTAGGCGGGGCACTGAAGCTTTCTTT.

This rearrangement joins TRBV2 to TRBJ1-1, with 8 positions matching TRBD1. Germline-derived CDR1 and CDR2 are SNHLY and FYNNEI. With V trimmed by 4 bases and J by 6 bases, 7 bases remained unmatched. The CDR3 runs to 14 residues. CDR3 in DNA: TGTGCCAGCAGTGGTAGAAACAGGGGGTCTGAAGCTTTCTTT. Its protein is CASSGRNRGSEAFF.

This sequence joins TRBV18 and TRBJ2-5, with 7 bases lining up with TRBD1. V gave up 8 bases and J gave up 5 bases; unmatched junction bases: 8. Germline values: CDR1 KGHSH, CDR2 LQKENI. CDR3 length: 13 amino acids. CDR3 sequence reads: CASTTIRGETQYF. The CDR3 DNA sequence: TGTGCCAGCACCACAATCAGGGGGGAGACCCAGTACTTC.

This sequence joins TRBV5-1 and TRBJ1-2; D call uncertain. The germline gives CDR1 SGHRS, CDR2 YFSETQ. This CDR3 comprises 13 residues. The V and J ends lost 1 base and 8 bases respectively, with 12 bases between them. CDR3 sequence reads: CASSLISGKGYTF. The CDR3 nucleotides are TGCGCCAGCAGCTTGATATCGGGGAAAGGCTACACCTTC.

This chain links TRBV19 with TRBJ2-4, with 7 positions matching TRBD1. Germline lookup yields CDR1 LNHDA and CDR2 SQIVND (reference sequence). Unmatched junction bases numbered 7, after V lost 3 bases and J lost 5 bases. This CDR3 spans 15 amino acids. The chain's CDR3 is CASSILRGPENIQYF. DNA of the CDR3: TGTGCCAGTAGTATCTTGAGGGGGCCAGAAAACATTCAGTACTTC.

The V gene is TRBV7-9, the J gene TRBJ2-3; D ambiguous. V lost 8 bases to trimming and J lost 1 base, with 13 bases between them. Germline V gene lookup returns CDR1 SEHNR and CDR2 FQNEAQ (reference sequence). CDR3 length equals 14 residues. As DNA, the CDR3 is TGTGCCAGCCAGACTGCAATCGGCACAGATACGCAGTATTTT. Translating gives CASQTAIGTDTQYF.

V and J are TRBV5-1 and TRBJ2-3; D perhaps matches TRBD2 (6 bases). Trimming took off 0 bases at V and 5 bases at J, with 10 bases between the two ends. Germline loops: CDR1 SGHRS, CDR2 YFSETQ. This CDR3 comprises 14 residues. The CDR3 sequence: CASSLAGEVDTQYF. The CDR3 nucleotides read TGCGCCAGCAGCTTGGCGGGGGAAGTAGATACGCAGTATTTT.

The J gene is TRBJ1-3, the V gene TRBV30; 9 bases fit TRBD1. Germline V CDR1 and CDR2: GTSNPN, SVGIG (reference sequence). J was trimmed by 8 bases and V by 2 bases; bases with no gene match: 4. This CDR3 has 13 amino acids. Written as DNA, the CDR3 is TGTGCCTGGAGTCCAGGACAGGGGTACACCATATATTTT. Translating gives CAWSPGQGYTIYF.

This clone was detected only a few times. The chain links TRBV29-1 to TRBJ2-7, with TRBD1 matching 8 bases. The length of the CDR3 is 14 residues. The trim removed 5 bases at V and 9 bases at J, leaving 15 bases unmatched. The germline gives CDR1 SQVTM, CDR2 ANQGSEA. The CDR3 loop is CSVTGPDRVGVQYF. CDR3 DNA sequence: TGCAGCGTTACGGGGCCGGACAGGGTAGGTGTGCAGTACTTC.

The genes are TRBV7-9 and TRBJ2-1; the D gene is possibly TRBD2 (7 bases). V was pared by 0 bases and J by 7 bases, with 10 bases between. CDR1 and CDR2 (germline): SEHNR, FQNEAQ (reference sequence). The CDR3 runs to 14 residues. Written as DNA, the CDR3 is TGTGCCAGCAGCTTAGCGGGGGGGCCGAATGAGCAGTTCTTC. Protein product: CASSLAGGPNEQFF.

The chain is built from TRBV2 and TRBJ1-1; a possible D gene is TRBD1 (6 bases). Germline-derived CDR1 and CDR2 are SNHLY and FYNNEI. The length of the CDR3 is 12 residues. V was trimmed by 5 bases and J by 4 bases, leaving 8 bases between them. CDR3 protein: CASSTGFTEAFF. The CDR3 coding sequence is TGTGCCAGCAGTACAGGGTTCACTGAAGCTTTCTTT.

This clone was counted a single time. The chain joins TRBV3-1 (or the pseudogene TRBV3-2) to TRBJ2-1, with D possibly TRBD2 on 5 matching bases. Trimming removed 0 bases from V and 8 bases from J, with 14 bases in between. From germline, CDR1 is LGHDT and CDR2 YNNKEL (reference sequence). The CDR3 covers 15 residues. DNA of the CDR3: TGTGCCAGCAGCCAAGATGGGGTAGCGACGTATGAGCAGTTCTTC. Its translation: CASSQDGVATYEQFF.

The CDR3, as DNA: TGTGCCAGCAGTGATTCGATAGTCCATAGCAATCAGCCCCAGCATTTT. Encoded protein: CASSDSIVHSNQPQHF. The chain joins TRBV6-1 to TRBJ1-5; D uncertain. Germline V gives CDR1 MNHNS, CDR2 SASEGT. The CDR3 has 16 amino acids. The V end lost 3 bases, the J end lost 0 bases, and 12 bases lay between the germline ends.

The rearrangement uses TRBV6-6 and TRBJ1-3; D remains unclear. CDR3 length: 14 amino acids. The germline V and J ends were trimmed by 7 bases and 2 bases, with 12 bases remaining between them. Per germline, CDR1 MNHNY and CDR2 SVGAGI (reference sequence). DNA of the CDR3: TGTGCCAGCAAAACCAATAGAGCTGGAAACACCATATATTTT. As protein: CASKTNRAGNTIYF.

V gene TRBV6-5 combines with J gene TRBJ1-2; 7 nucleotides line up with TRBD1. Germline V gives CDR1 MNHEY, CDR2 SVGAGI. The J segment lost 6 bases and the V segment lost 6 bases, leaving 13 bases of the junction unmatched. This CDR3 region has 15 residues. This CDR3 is CASRVGQPLRDGYTF. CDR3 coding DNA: TGTGCCAGCAGGGTGGGACAGCCCTTACGTGATGGCTACACCTTC.

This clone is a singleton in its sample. CDR3 sequence reads: CASSLDHRVNTEAFF. The CDR3 nucleotides read TGTGCCAGCAGCTTAGACCACAGGGTGAACACTGAAGCTTTCTTT. V usage is TRBV7-2 and J usage is TRBJ1-1; D may be TRBD1 (6 bases). The V gene's germline CDR1 is SGHTA and CDR2 FQGNSA. CDR3 length: 15 residues. Trimming cost V 1 base and J 0 bases, with 9 bases left between them.

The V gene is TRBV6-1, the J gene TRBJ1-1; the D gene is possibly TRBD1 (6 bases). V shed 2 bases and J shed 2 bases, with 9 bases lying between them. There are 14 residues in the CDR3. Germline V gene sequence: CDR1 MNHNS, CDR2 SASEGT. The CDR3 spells CASSENGGNTEAFF. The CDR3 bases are TGTGCCAGCAGTGAAAATGGGGGCAACACTGAAGCTTTCTTT.

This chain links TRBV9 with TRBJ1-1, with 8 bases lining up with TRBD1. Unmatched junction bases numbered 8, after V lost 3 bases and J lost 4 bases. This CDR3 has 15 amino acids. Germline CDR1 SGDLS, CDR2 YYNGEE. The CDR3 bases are TGTGCCAGCAGCGGCGACAGGGGATGGGGCACTGAAGCTTTCTTT. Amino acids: CASSGDRGWGTEAFF.

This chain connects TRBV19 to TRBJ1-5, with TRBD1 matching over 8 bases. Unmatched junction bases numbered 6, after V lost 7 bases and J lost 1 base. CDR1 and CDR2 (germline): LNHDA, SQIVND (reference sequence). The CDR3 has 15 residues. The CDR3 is CASTLGTGSNQPQHF. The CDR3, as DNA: TGTGCCAGTACCCTCGGGACAGGAAGCAATCAGCCCCAGCATTTT.